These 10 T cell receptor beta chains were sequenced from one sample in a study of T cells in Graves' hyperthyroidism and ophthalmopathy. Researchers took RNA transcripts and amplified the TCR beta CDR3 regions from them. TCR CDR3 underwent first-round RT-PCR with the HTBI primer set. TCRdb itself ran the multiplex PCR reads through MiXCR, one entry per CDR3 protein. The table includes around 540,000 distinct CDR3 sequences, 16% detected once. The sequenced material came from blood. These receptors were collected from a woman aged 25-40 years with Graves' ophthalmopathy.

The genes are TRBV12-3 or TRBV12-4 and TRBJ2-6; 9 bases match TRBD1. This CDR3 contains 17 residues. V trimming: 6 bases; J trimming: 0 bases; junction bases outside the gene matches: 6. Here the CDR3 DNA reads TGTGCCAGCAGGCCGACAGGGGGAATCTCTGGGGCCAACGTCCTGACTTTC. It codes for CASRPTGGISGANVLTF.

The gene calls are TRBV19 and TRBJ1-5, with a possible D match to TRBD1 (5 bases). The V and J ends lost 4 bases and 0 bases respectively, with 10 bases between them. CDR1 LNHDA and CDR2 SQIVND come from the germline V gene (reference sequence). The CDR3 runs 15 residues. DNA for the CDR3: TGTGCCAGTAGTACCCAGGGAGTTAGCAATCAGCCCCAGCATTTT. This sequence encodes CASSTQGVSNQPQHF.

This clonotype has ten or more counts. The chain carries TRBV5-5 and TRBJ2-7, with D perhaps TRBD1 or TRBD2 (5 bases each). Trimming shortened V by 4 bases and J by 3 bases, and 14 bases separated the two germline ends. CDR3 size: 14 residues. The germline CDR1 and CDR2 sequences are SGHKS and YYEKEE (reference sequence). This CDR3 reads CASSVRDDFYEQYF. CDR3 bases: TGTGCCAGCAGCGTCCGGGACGACTTCTACGAGCAGTACTTC.

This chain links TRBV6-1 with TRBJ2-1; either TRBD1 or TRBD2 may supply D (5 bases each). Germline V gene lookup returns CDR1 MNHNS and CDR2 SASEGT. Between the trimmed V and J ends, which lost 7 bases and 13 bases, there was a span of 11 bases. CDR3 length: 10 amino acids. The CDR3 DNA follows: TGTGCCAGCAATCCGGGACCCCAGTTCTTC. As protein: CASNPGPQFF.

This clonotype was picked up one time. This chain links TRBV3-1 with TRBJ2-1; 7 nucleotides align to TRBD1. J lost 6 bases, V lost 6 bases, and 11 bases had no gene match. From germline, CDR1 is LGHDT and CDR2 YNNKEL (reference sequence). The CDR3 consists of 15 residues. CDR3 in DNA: TGTGCCAGCAGTCTAGGGACAGACTGGAGCAATGAGCAGTTCTTC. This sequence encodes CASSLGTDWSNEQFF.

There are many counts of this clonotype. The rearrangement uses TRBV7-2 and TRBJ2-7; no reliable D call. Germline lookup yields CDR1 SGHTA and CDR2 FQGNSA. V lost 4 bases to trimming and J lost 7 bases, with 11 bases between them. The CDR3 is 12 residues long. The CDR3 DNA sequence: TGTGCCAGCAGCTCCTTTAGGCGGGAGCAGTACTTC. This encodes CASSSFRREQYF.

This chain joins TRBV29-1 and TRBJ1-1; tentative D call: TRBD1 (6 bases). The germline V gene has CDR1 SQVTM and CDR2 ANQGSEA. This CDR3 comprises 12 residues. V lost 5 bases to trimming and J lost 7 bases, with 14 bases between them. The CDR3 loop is CSVREGQSEAFF. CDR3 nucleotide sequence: TGCAGCGTTCGAGAAGGACAGAGTGAAGCTTTCTTT.

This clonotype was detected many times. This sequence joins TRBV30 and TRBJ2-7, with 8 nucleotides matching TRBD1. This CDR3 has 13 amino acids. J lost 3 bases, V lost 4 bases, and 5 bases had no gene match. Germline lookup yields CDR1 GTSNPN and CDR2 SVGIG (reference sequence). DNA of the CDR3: TGTGCCTGGAACCAGGGGGCGGGCTACGAGCAGTACTTC. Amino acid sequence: CAWNQGAGYEQYF.

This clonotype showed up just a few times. The CDR3 is CASSYDHRSNEQYF. In DNA form, the CDR3 reads TGTGCCAGCAGTTACGATCACAGGTCTAACGAGCAGTACTTC. The chain combines TRBV7-2 with TRBJ2-7, with D maybe TRBD1 (5 bases). The CDR3 length is 14 residues. The V and J ends lost 6 bases and 5 bases respectively, with 17 bases between them. Germline lookup yields CDR1 SGHTA and CDR2 FQGNSA.

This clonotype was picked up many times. The CDR3 region has the DNA TGTGCCAGCGCAAACGGGTGGGATACGCAGTATTTT. Translated, it gives CASANGWDTQYF. V usage is TRBV6-1 and J usage is TRBJ2-3, with D uncertain. CDR1 and CDR2 (germline): MNHNS, SASEGT. The ends were cut back, 8 bases at V and 6 bases at J, with 12 bases in the middle. The CDR3 contains 12 residues.